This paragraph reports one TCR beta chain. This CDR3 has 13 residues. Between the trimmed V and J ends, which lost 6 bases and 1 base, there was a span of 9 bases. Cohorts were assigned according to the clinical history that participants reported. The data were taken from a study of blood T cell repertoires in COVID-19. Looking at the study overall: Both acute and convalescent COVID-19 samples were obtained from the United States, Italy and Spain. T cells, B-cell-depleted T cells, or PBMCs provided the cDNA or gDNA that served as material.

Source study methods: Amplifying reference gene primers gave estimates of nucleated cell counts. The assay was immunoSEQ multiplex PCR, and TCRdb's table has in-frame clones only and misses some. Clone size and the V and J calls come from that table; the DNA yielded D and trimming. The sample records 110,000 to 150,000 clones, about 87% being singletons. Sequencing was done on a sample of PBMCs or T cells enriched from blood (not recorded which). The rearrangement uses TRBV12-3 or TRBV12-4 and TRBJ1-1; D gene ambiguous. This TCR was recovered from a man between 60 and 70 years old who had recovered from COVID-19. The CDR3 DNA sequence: TGTGCCAGCAGCCGCACCGGGAACACTGAAGCTTTCTTT. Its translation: CASSRTGNTEAFF.